This T cell receptor (beta chain) comes out of a study of regulatory T cells in long-lasting Graves disease. The overall study: The study enrolled newly diagnosed Graves' patients on antithyroid drugs under 3 months. Study conclusions and caveats: Persistent-disease Graves' patients showed less TCR diversity than new cases.

The length of the CDR3 is 15 residues. CDR1 is DFQATT, CDR2 SNEGSKA, per germline (reference sequence). The ends were cut back, 0 bases at V and 2 bases at J, with 8 bases in the middle. Researchers made TCR beta libraries by using iRepertoire HTBI primers and running Arm-PCR on CDR3 regions. In TCRdb, the multiplex PCR reads were re-called with MiXCR into one record per CDR3 protein. Of fewer than 550,000 distinct CDR3 sequences listed, 15% to 20% are singletons. This clonotype was counted between two and nine times. Its matching antigen is unknown. Time point specified: newly diagnosed GD, antithyroid drugs for less than 3 months. RNA isolated from PBMCs was used to make the TCR library. This sample also appeared in a second study, on T cells in Graves' hyperthyroidism and ophthalmopathy.

The sequence was obtained from a woman aged 40 to 65 with Graves disease. The sample here was peripheral blood mononuclear cells (PBMCs), taken at new diagnosis, from a patient treated with antithyroid drugs. The chain couples TRBV20-1 to TRBJ1-6; possibly TRBD1 for D (5 bases). CDR3 protein: CSARDQGAYNSPLHF. As DNA, the CDR3 is TGCAGTGCTAGAGATCAAGGGGCCTATAATTCACCCCTCCACTTT.